These 29 T cell receptor beta chains originate from one sample sequenced in a study of kidney transplant recipient with SARS-CoV-2 infection. TCRdb reanalysed the reads using MiXCR and keeps one entry per CDR3 protein. The sample lists roughly 230,000 distinct CDR3 sequences, under 35% occurring once. The sample in question was a blood sample, obtained at baseline and on roughly day 110 from a kidney transplant recipient. The receptors derive from a young adult male patient who had COVID-19 and was a kidney transplant recipient. Some of these T cells may belong to the graft donor.

A single count supports this clonotype. A read error may produce the germline difference seen at one junction end. The chain uses TRBV10-3 and TRBJ2-7; 7 positions match TRBD2. Per the germline V gene, CDR1 is ENHRY and CDR2 is SYGVKD. The CDR3 covers 14 residues. CDR3: CAINGSVGDYEQYF. The DNA of the CDR3 is TGTGCCATCAATGGTAGCGTTGGGGACTACGAGCAATACTTC.

This clonotype came up many times. The gene calls are TRBV5-5 and TRBJ1-2; D call uncertain. The CDR3 consists of 16 residues. V lost 7 bases, J lost 4 bases, and 23 bases lay in between. Germline V CDR1 and CDR2: SGHKS, YYEKEE (reference sequence). The CDR3 protein is CASLRCVSRKTYGYTF. In nucleotides, the CDR3 is TGTGCCAGCCTTCGTTGTGTCTCGCGAAAGACCTATGGCTACACCTTC.

Regarding this clonotype: A read error may be the cause here, since a much bigger clone is one base away. The rearrangement links TRBV5-4 to TRBJ2-3; 9 nucleotides align to TRBD1. The CDR3 extends over 15 amino acids. From germline, CDR1 is SGHNT and CDR2 YYREEE (reference sequence). Trimming at V came to 4 bases and at J to 6 bases, leaving 9 bases not matched to a gene. Written as DNA, the CDR3 is TGTGCCAGCAGCCTTGTCGGGACAGGGAGGGATACGCAGTATTTT. It codes for CASSLVGTGRDTQYF.

The chain recombines TRBV19 with TRBJ1-1; possible D gene TRBD1, 6 bases. The germline V gene has CDR1 LNHDA and CDR2 SQIVND (reference sequence). The CDR3 extends over 15 amino acids. The V gene lost 7 bases and the J gene lost 1 base, with 16 bases spanning the gap. CDR3 protein: CASTKTGNPNTEAFF. Written as DNA, the CDR3 is TGTGCCAGTACCAAAACAGGGAACCCGAACACTGAAGCTTTCTTT.

Points on this clonotype: A much more abundant neighbour one base away suggests this may be a read error. The chain joins TRBV6-5 to TRBJ1-2; D gene uncertain. This CDR3 region has 17 residues. The germline V gene encodes CDR1 MNHEY and CDR2 SVGAGI. The germline V and J ends were trimmed by 5 bases and 4 bases, with 23 bases remaining between them. The CDR3 bases are TGTGCCAGCAGTGGCATATGCTTTATGCGAAAGACCTATGGCTACACCTTC. It codes for CASSGICFMRKTYGYTF.

This clonotype was detected ten times or more. This rearrangement joins TRBV28 to TRBJ1-6, with 9 bases aligning to TRBD1. J lost 7 bases, V lost 3 bases, and 4 bases had no gene match. The germline V gene has CDR1 MDHEN and CDR2 SYDVKM. This CDR3 is 15 amino acids long. The CDR3 sequence: CASSFSGQGNSPLHF. CDR3 bases: TGTGCCAGCAGTTTCTCGGGACAGGGCAATTCACCCCTCCACTTT.

This clonotype was observed many times. The chain carries TRBV5-1 and TRBJ2-5; TRBD1 is a possible D gene (5 bases). Looked up from germline, CDR1 is SGHRS and CDR2 is YFSETQ. Trimming shortened V by 0 bases and J by 5 bases, and 14 bases separated the two germline ends. The CDR3 covers 15 residues. The CDR3, as DNA: TGCGCCAGCAGCTTGGAGGTCAGGGCTGGGGAGACCCAGTACTTC. Its translation is CASSLEVRAGETQYF.

For this clonotype: An end of the junction does not agree with germline; a read error may underlie this. This chain joins TRBV7-2 and TRBJ2-3; possibly TRBD2 for D (5 bases). The CDR3 runs 13 residues. The germline V gene encodes CDR1 SGHTA and CDR2 FQGNSA. The CDR3, as DNA: TGTGTCAGCAGCCCCCGACTGGGAGAGACGCAGTATTTT. Residues: CVSSPRLGETQYF.

This clonotype was counted many times. This chain links TRBV15 with TRBJ2-7; a weak D match, TRBD1 (8 bases). Per the germline V gene, CDR1 is LNHNV and CDR2 is YYDKDF (reference sequence). Trimming left V 4 bases short and J 7 bases short, with 26 bases between. This CDR3 is built from 17 residues. Here the CDR3 DNA reads TGTGCCACCAGCATCAGGGGGCGGGGGCCGGCCCGTATGGAGCAGTACTTC. Protein product: CATSIRGRGPARMEQYF.

On this clonotype: A much larger clonotype is one base distant, so this may be a read error. The chain joins TRBV12-3 or TRBV12-4 to TRBJ2-6; 8 bases line up with TRBD1. The CDR3 runs to 17 residues. As DNA, the CDR3 is TGTGCCAGCAGTTTTGGACAGGGAAAGATTAGGGCCAACATCCTGACTTTC. Translation: CASSFGQGKIRANILTF.

To note about this clonotype: Possible read error: a much larger clone is one base away. The DNA of the CDR3 is TGTGCCAGCAGTTTTGTAGGTAGCTATGGCTACACCTTC. Translated: CASSFVGSYGYTF. This chain connects TRBV27 to TRBJ1-2; no reliable D call. Looked up from germline, CDR1 is MNHEY and CDR2 is SMNVEV (reference sequence). V dropped 3 bases and J dropped 4 bases, with 9 bases sitting between them. The CDR3 runs to 13 residues.

This clonotype turned up a few times. The DNA of the CDR3 is TGTGCCAGCAGTCACCCGGGACTAGGGGATACGCAGTATTTT. It encodes CASSHPGLGDTQYF. The genes are TRBV28 and TRBJ2-3; 8 bases align to TRBD2. J lost 6 bases, V lost 5 bases, and 7 bases had no gene match. From germline, CDR1 is MDHEN and CDR2 SYDVKM. The CDR3 consists of 14 residues.

The chain uses TRBV5-3 and TRBJ1-2, with D uncertain. TRBV5-3 is classed as an ORF, of uncertain function. The ends were cut back, 7 bases at V and 4 bases at J, with 23 bases in the middle. This CDR3 spans 16 amino acids. This chain's CDR3 is CARWFRVVRKTYGYTF. The CDR3 nucleotides are TGTGCCAGATGGTTTAGAGTGGTGAGAAAGACCTATGGCTACACCTTC.

This clonotype occurred a few times. The chain couples TRBV7-1 to TRBJ1-2; D gene unclear. TRBV7-1 is identified as an open reading frame with a role that is uncertain. CDR3 size: 17 residues. Trimming removed 4 bases at V and 4 bases at J, with 22 bases between. The CDR3 DNA reads as TGTGCCAGCAGCTGGAAAAATCACGAGGGAAAGACCTATGGCTACACCTTC. It codes for CASSWKNHEGKTYGYTF.

This clonotype appeared many times. The chain recombines TRBV3-1 with TRBJ2-5, with D maybe TRBD2 (5 bases). This CDR3 is 17 amino acids long. Trimming removed 5 bases from V and 5 bases from J, with 24 bases in between. From germline, CDR1 is LGHDT and CDR2 YNNKEL (reference sequence). CDR3 DNA: TGTGCCAGCAGCGGAGGCAATCCCATTTCTTTCTCTGAGACCCAGTACTTC. Translating gives CASSGGNPISFSETQYF.

This chain connects TRBV5-4 to TRBJ1-2; the D is unclear. The CDR3 has 16 residues. The germline gives CDR1 SGHNT, CDR2 YYREEE (reference sequence). V shed 7 bases and J shed 4 bases, with 23 bases lying between them. CDR3: CASASIVPGKTYGYTF. As DNA, the CDR3 is TGTGCCAGCGCCAGTATCGTACCAGGAAAGACCTATGGCTACACCTTC.

This clonotype was seen a handful of times. A much larger clone differs by one base, so this may be a read error. The chain couples TRBV15 to TRBJ2-7, with 9 bases fitting TRBD1. The CDR3 loop spans 14 amino acids. Germline V CDR1 and CDR2: LNHNV, YYDKDF (reference sequence). The CDR3 bases are TGTGACACCAGCAGGGACAGGGCCACCTACGAGCAGTACTTC. It codes for CDTSRDRATYEQYF.

The gene calls are TRBV9 and TRBJ2-1; unclear D gene. Germline V gene lookup returns CDR1 SGDLS and CDR2 YYNGEE. The germline V and J ends were trimmed by 4 bases and 1 base, with 9 bases remaining between them. The CDR3 consists of 14 residues. CDR3 sequence reads: CASSPPDSYNEQFF. CDR3 nucleotide sequence: TGTGCCAGCAGCCCCCCGGATTCCTACAATGAGCAGTTCTTC.

Many counts were recorded for this clonotype. The chain employs TRBV6-2 or TRBV6-3 and TRBJ2-2, with D tentatively TRBD1 (5 bases). The V and J ends lost 0 bases and 0 bases respectively, with 11 bases between them. Germline-derived CDR1 and CDR2 are MNHEY and SVGEGT. The CDR3 sequence is 17 residues long. This chain's CDR3 is CASSYSSRGANTGELFF. DNA for the CDR3: TGTGCCAGCAGTTACTCGAGTAGGGGCGCGAACACCGGGGAGCTGTTTTTT.

This clonotype was counted ten times or more. This sequence joins TRBV20-1 and TRBJ1-1, with D perhaps TRBD1 (5 bases). Germline V gene data show CDR1 as DFQATT and CDR2 as SNEGSKA (reference sequence). Trimming removed 6 bases from V and 6 bases from J, with 14 bases in between. This CDR3 contains 12 residues. The CDR3: CSATPTDAEAFF. DNA of the CDR3: TGCAGTGCAACTCCGACAGACGCTGAAGCTTTCTTT.

This clonotype was seen at least ten times. J is TRBJ1-3 and V is TRBV5-1, with a tentative D call TRBD1 (5 bases). The V end was cut by 4 bases, the J end by 4 bases, with 18 bases between. This CDR3 has 16 amino acids. The V gene's germline CDR1 is SGHRS and CDR2 YFSETQ. The CDR3 DNA follows: TGCGCCAGCAGCCTGAGCGGGGCTTTAGACGGAAACACCATATATTTT. Amino acid sequence: CASSLSGALDGNTIYF.

This clonotype was found a few times. The chain joins TRBV30 to TRBJ1-6; a weak D match, TRBD1 (5 bases). CDR1 is GTSNPN and CDR2 is SVGIG in the germline V gene (reference sequence). V was clipped by 4 bases and J by 7 bases, with 11 bases between them. The CDR3 is 13 amino acids. CDR3 in DNA: TGTGCCTGGAAGGGGATACCCAATTCACCCCTCCACTTT. Translated: CAWKGIPNSPLHF.

A note on this clonotype: This sequence may be a read error, since a much larger clone differs from it by one base. It is unclear where the CDR3 begins or ends on the DNA, so no DNA is shown, and the CDR3 is as TCRdb lists it. The chain combines TRBV5-4 with TRBJ1-2. The CDR3 sequence runs 16 residues, both termini included. CDR1 SGHNT and CDR2 YYREEE come from the germline V gene (reference sequence). The CDR3: CASILAVPGKTYGHTF.

This clonotype has a count of ten or more. V usage is TRBV20-1 and J usage is TRBJ1-6; no clear D gene. This CDR3 spans 15 amino acids. Germline CDR1 DFQATT, CDR2 SNEGSKA (reference sequence). V was clipped by 2 bases and J by 2 bases, with 10 bases between them. In nucleotides, the CDR3 is TGCAGTGCTAGACTTGACCGTACCTATAATTCACCCCTCCACTTT. Residues: CSARLDRTYNSPLHF.

Of note for this clonotype: A much larger clone sits a single nucleotide away, making a read error possible. The CDR3 end shows no conserved phenylalanine or tryptophan, and so a read error is likely. V and J are TRBV30 and TRBJ1-6; D gene unclear. The V and J ends lost 3 bases and 1 base respectively, with 13 bases between them. The germline V gene encodes CDR1 GTSNPN and CDR2 SVGIG (reference sequence). The length of the CDR3 is 16 residues. The CDR3 coding sequence is TGTGCCTGGAGGCCAACCACCATGTCCTATAATTCACCCCTCCACATT. The encoded protein is CAWRPTTMSYNSPLHI.

This clonotype was observed at least ten times. The chain joins TRBV7-2 to TRBJ2-2; tentatively, D is TRBD2 (6 bases). Deletions cut 8 bases from V and 1 base from J, with 11 bases between. In germline, CDR1 is SGHTA, CDR2 FQGNSA. The CDR3 spans 14 residues. The CDR3 DNA follows: TGTGCCAGCGGGGGGAAGCAGAACACCGGGGAGCTGTTTTTT. Translating gives CASGGKQNTGELFF.

Ten or more counts support this clonotype. V is TRBV18 and J is TRBJ2-1, with D perhaps assigned TRBD1 or TRBD2 (5 bases each). The CDR3 is made up of 17 amino acids. Germline V gene sequence: CDR1 KGHSH, CDR2 LQKENI. V lost 3 bases and J lost 10, with 25 bases in between. The CDR3 region is CASSPFEGWRAVSEQFF. The CDR3 nucleotides are TGTGCCAGCTCACCTTTCGAGGGGTGGCGGGCTGTGTCAGAGCAGTTCTTC.

This clonotype was counted many times. This chain joins TRBV27 and TRBJ1-5; 8 bases match TRBD1. Germline trimming cut 2 bases from V and 7 bases from J; bases unmatched to any gene: 1. This CDR3 region has 13 residues. Germline V gene lookup returns CDR1 MNHEY and CDR2 SMNVEV (reference sequence). Here the CDR3 DNA reads TGTGCCAGCAGTTTACACAGGGGGCAGCCCCAGCATTTT. This codes for CASSLHRGQPQHF.

This clonotype was found many times. The chain employs TRBV11-3 and TRBJ2-1, with 8 nucleotides matching TRBD2. CDR1 and CDR2 from the germline V gene are SGHNT and YENEEA. The CDR3 totals 17 residues. J lost 9 bases, V lost 5 bases, and 18 bases had no gene match. CDR3 residues: CASSPRAPSGGHGEQFF. CDR3 nucleotide sequence: TGTGCCAGCAGCCCCCGCGCCCCAAGCGGGGGACACGGTGAGCAGTTCTTC.